This T cell receptor (beta chain) was profiled in a study of blood T cell repertoires in COVID-19. Study as a whole: Nucleic acid was either cDNA or gDNA, and it came from T cells, B-cell-depleted T cells, or PBMCs.

This clone was seen once. V was clipped by 5 bases and J by 0 bases, with 14 bases between them. The CDR3 sequence is 15 residues long. Germline loops: CDR1 LGHNA, CDR2 YSLEER. Here immunoSEQ multiplex PCR was the method, and the copy in TCRdb shows in-frame clones only, minus some. The table includes some 130,000 clones, approximately 88% detected once. The sequencing sample was made of PBMCs or T cells enriched from blood (not recorded which). This sequence was found in a man aged 40-49 years with acute COVID-19. The chain carries TRBV4-3 and TRBJ2-7, with TRBD1 as a possible D gene (6 bases). The CDR3 sequence is CASSWGNRASYEQYF. The CDR3 DNA reads as TGCGCCAGCAGCTGGGGGAACAGGGCCTCCTACGAGCAGTACTTC.